This T cell receptor beta chain appears in the sequencing data of a study of CD8 T cells in ankylosing spondylitis. In the case of this clonotype: Antigen: not known.

V lost 4 bases to trimming and J lost 4 bases, with 20 bases between them. Germline V CDR1 and CDR2: SGHRS, YFSETQ. CDR3 length: 16 amino acids. In TCRdb, the 5' RACE reads were re-called with MiXCR into one record per CDR3 protein. Among just under 350,000 distinct CDR3 sequences listed, roughly 14% were seen once. Study-level points and caveats: For ankylosing spondylitis blood, a TCR beta motif of roughly 8 highly homologous variants appeared characteristic.

Sample: blood, either unsorted or a sorted T cell fraction (not recorded which). The receptor was derived from a male donor with ankylosing spondylitis or in good health (not recorded which). The V gene is TRBV5-1, the J gene TRBJ1-2; D is possibly TRBD1 (5 bases). As DNA, the CDR3 is TGCGCCAGCAGCGGCGACAGTTTTCGCGTGTCCTATGGCTACACCTTC. Amino acids: CASSGDSFRVSYGYTF.